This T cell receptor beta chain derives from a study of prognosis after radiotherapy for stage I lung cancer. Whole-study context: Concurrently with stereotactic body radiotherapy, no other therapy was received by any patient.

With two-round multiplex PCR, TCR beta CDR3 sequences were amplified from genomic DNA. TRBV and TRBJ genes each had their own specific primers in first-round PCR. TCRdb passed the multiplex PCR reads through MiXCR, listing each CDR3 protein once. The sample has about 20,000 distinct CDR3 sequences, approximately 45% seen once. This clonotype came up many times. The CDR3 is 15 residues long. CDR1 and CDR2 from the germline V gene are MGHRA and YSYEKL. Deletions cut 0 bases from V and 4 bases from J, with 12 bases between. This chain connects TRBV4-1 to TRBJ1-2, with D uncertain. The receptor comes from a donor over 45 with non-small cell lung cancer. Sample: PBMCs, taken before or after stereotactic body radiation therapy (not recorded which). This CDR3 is CASSQEFVGRYGYTF. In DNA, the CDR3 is TGCGCCAGCAGCCAAGAGTTTGTAGGCCGCTATGGCTACACCTTC.